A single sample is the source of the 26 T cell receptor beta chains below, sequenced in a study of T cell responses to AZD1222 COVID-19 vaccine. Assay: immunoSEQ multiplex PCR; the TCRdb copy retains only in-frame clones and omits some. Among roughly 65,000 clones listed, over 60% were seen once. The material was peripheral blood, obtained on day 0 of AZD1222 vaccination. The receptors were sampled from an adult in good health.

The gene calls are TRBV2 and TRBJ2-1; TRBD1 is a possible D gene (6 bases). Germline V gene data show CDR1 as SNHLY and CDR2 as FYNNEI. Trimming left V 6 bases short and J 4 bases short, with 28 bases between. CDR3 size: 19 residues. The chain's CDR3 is CASRGQGLPKGAGYNEQFF. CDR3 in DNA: TGTGCCAGCAGAGGTCAGGGGTTGCCCAAAGGGGCTGGATACAATGAGCAGTTCTTC.

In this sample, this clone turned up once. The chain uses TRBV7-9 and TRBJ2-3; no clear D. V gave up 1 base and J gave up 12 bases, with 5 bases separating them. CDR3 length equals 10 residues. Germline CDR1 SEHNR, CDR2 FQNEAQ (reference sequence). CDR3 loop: CASSLDSQYF. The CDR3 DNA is TGTGCCAGCAGCTTAGATTCCCAGTATTTT.

This CDR3 is CASSSGGRVNTEAFF. In DNA form, the CDR3 reads TGCGCCAGCAGCTCGGGGGGCAGGGTTAACACTGAAGCTTTCTTT. The chain links TRBV5-1 to TRBJ1-1, with a possible D match to TRBD1 (6 bases). CDR1 is SGHRS and CDR2 is YFSETQ in the germline V gene. V was pared by 3 bases and J by 2 bases, with 14 bases between. The CDR3 consists of 15 residues.

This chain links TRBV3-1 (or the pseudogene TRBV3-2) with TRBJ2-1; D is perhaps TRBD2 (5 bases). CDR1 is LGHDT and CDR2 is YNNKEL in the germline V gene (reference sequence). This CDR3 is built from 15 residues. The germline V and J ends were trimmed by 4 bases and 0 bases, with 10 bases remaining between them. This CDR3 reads CASSPDYNSYNEQFF. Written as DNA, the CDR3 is TGTGCCAGCAGCCCCGACTATAACTCCTACAATGAGCAGTTCTTC.

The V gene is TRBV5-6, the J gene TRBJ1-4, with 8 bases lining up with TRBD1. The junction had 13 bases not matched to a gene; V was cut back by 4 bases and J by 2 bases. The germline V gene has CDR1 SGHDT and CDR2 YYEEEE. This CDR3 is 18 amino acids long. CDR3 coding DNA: TGTGCCAGCAGCCCCGCGGGCAGGGGGCGAATCACTAATGAAAAACTGTTTTTT. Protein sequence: CASSPAGRGRITNEKLFF.

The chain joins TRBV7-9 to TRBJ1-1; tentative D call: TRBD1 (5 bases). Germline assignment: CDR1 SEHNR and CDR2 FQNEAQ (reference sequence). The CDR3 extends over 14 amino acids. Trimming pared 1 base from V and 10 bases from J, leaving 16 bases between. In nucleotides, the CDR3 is TGTGCCAGCAGCTTAGTGGCGGAGGGGTCGGTAGCTTTCTTT. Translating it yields CASSLVAEGSVAFF.

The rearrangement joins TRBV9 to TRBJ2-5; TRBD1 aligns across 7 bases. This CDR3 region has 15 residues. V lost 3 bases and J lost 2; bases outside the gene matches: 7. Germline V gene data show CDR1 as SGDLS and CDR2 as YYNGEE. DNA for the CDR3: TGTGCCAGCAGCGGCGACAGGGCTAAACAAGAGACCCAGTACTTC. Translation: CASSGDRAKQETQYF.

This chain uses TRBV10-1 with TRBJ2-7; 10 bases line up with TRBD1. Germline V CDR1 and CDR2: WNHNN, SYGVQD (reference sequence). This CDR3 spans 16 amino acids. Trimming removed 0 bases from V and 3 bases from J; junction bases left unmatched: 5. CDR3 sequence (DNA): TGCGCCAGCAGTGAGTCGAATGGACAGGGGGTCTACGAGCAGTACTTC. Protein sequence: CASSESNGQGVYEQYF.

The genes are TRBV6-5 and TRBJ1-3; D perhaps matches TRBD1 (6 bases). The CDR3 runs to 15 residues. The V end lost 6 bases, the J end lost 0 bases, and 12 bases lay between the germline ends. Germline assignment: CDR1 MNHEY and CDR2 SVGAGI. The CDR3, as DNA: TGTGCCAGCAGGATCCGACAGGACTCTGGAAACACCATATATTTT. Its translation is CASRIRQDSGNTIYF.

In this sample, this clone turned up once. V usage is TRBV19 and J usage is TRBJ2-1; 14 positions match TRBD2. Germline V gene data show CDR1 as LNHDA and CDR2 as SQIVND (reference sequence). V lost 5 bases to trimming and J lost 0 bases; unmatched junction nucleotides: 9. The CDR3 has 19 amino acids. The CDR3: CASSYPGLAGAFSYNEQFF. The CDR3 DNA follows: TGTGCCAGTAGTTACCCGGGACTAGCGGGGGCCTTCTCCTACAATGAGCAGTTCTTC.

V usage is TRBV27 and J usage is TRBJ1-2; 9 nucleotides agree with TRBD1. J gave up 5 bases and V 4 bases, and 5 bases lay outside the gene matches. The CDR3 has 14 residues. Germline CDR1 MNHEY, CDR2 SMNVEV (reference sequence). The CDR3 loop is CASSSRTGDYGYTF. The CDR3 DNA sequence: TGTGCCAGCAGTTCTCGGACAGGGGATTATGGCTACACCTTC.

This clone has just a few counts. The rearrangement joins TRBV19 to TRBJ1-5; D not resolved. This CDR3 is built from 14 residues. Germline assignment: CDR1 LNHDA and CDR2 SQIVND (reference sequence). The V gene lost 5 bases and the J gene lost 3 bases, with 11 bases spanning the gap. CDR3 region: CASSWREPNQPQHF. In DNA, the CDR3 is TGTGCCAGTAGTTGGCGCGAACCCAATCAGCCCCAGCATTTT.

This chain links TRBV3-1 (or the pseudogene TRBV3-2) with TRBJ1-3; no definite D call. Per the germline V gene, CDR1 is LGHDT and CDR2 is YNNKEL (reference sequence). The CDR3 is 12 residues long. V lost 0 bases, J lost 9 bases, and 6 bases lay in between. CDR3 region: CASSQDGLTIYF. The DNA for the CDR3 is TGTGCCAGCAGCCAAGATGGACTCACCATATATTTT.

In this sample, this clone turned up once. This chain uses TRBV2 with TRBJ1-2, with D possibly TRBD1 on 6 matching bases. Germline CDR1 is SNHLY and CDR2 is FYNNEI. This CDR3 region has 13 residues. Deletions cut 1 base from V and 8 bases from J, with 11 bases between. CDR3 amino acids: CASSEGADRGYTF. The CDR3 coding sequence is TGTGCCAGCAGTGAAGGGGCGGACAGAGGCTACACCTTC.

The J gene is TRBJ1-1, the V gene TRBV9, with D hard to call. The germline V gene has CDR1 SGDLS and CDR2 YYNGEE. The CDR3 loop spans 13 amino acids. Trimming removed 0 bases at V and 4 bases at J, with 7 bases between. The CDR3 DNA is TGTGCCAGCAGCGTAGACATTTCCACTGAAGCTTTCTTT. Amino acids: CASSVDISTEAFF. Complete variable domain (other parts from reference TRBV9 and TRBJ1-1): DSGVTQTPKHLITATGQRVTLRCSPRSGDLSVYWYQQSLDQGLQFLIQYYNGEERAKGNILERFSAQQFPDLHSELNLSSLELGDSALYFCASSVDISTEAFFGQGTRLTVV.

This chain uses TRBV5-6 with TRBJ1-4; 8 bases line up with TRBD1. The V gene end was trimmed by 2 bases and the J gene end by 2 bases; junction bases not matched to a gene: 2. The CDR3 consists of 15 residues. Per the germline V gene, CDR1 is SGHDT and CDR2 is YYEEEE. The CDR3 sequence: CASSLPGGTNEKLFF. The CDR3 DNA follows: TGTGCCAGCAGCTTACCAGGGGGCACTAATGAAAAACTGTTTTTT.

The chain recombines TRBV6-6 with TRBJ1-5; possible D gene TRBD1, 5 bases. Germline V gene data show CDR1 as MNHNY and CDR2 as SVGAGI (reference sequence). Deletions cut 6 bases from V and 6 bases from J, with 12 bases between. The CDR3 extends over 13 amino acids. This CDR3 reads CASSQGWGQPQHF. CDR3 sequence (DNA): TGTGCCAGCAGCCAGGGTTGGGGTCAGCCCCAGCATTTT.

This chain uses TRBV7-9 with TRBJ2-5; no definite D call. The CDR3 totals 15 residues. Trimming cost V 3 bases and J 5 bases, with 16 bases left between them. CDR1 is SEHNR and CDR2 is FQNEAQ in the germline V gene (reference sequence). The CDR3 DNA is TGTGCCAGCAGCTTCAGAGTTGGTACACGGGAGACCCAGTACTTC. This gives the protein CASSFRVGTRETQYF. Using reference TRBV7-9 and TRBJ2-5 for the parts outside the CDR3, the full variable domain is DTGVSQNPRHKITKRGQNVTFRCDPISEHNRLYWYRQTLGQGPEFLTYFQNEAQLEKSRLLSDRFSAERPKGSFSTLEIQRTEQGDSAMYLCASSFRVGTRETQYFGPGTRLLVL.

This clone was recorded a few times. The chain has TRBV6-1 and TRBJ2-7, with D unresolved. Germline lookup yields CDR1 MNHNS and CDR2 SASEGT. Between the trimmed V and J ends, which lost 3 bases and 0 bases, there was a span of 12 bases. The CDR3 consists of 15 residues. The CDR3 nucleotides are TGTGCCAGCAGTGAGTCCCCGGACGGCTCCTACGAGCAGTACTTC. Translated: CASSESPDGSYEQYF.

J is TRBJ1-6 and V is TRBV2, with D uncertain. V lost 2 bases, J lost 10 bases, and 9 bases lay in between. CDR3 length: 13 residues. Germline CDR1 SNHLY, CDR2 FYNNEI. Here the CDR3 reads CASSETEWSPLHF. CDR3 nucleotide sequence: TGTGCCAGCAGTGAAACTGAGTGGTCACCCCTCCACTTT.

The CDR3 here is CASPEGPGLNSPLHF. CDR3 nucleotides: TGTGCCAGCCCAGAGGGACCGGGCCTCAATTCACCCCTCCACTTT. J is TRBJ1-6 and V is TRBV7-9, with D possibly matching TRBD1 (5 bases). The V end was cut by 8 bases, the J end by 7 bases, with 18 bases between. The CDR3 has 15 residues. The V gene's germline CDR1 is SEHNR and CDR2 FQNEAQ (reference sequence).

The CDR3 DNA follows: TGTGCCAGCTCGTCCGACAGTGCTTTAGTCTCTGGAAACACCATATATTTT. Translation: CASSSDSALVSGNTIYF. V and J are TRBV18 and TRBJ1-3; weak D call: TRBD1 (5 bases). V was shortened by 6 bases and J by 0 bases, with 18 bases between the two germline ends. This CDR3 has 17 residues. Germline V gene lookup returns CDR1 KGHSH and CDR2 LQKENI.

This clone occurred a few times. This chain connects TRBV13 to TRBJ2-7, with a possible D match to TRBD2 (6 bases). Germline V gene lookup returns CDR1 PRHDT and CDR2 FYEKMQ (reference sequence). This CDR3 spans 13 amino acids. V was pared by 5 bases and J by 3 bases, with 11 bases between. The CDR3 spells CASSRLDSYEQYF. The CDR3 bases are TGTGCCAGCAGCCGACTAGACAGCTACGAGCAGTACTTC.

CDR3 nucleotides: TGTGCCAGCAGACAGACTAGCGTCTACGAGCAGTTCTTC. Amino acid sequence: CASRQTSVYEQFF. V and J are TRBV6-5 and TRBJ2-1; 8 nucleotides align to TRBD2. V lost 6 bases to trimming and J lost 10 bases; unmatched junction nucleotides: 8. Per germline, CDR1 MNHEY and CDR2 SVGAGI. CDR3 length: 13 amino acids.

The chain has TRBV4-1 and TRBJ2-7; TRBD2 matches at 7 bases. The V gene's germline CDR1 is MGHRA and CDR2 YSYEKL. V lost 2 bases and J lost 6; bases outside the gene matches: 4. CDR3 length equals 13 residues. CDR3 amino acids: CASSQPRGIEQYF. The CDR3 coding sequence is TGCGCCAGCAGCCAACCGCGGGGGATCGAGCAGTACTTC.

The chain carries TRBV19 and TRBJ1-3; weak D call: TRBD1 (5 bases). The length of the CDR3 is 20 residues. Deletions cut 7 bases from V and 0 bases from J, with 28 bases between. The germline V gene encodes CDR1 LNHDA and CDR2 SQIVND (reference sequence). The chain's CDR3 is CASTQKGTGTSLYSGNTIYF. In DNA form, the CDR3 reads TGTGCCAGTACCCAAAAAGGGACCGGGACGTCGCTTTACTCTGGAAACACCATATATTTT.